These 25 T cell receptor beta chains were sequenced from one sample in a study of radiotherapy plus CTLA-4 blockade in lung cancer. Profiling relied on immunoSEQ multiplex PCR, and the TCRdb table lists in-frame clones only, not all of them. The table shows approximately 85,000 clones, with more than 75% occurring only once. Sequenced here: peripheral blood, sampled from a patient treated with radiotherapy plus ipilimumab. All receptors come from a human donor with non-small cell lung cancer who had a partial response to radiotherapy plus ipilimumab.

In its sample, this clone was seen once. The chain's CDR3 is CAWSAPQGMNTEAFF. The CDR3 DNA reads as TGTGCCTGGAGTGCCCCACAGGGGATGAACACTGAAGCTTTCTTT. The gene calls are TRBV30 and TRBJ1-1, with 7 bases aligning to TRBD1. Germline values: CDR1 GTSNPN, CDR2 SVGIG (reference sequence). The V segment lost 1 base and the J segment 0 bases; nucleotides outside the gene matches: 5. The CDR3 sequence is 15 residues long.

The V call is TRBV7-8, the J call TRBJ2-1, with 7 nucleotides matching TRBD2. CDR1 and CDR2 from the germline V gene are SGHVS and FQNEAQ. This CDR3 contains 13 residues. V was clipped by 5 bases and J by 10 bases; unmatched bases: 8. The DNA of the CDR3 is TGTGCCAGCAGCAATCCGGGACTAAAAGAGCAGTTCTTC. Its protein product is CASSNPGLKEQFF.

This chain links TRBV4-3 with TRBJ2-7, with TRBD1 as a possible D gene (6 bases). Trimming took 4 bases from V and 0 from J, leaving 10 bases between them. Germline CDR1 reads LGHNA; CDR2 reads YSLEER. CDR3 length: 14 residues. CDR3 nucleotide sequence: TGCGCCAGCAGCCCGGGACACAGCTCCTACGAGCAGTACGTC. Encoded protein: CASSPGHSSYEQYV.

The V call is TRBV7-2, the J call TRBJ1-1; 8 bases align to TRBD1. Looked up from germline, CDR1 is SGHTA and CDR2 is FQGNSA. V gave up 5 bases and J gave up 1 base; unmatched junction bases: 6. This CDR3 has 15 residues. Here the CDR3 reads CASSPSGQGNTEAFF. CDR3 nucleotides: TGTGCCAGCAGCCCCAGTGGACAGGGGAACACTGAAGCTTTCTTT.

The chain recombines TRBV5-4 with TRBJ1-2; maybe TRBD1 (5 bases). Germline CDR1 reads SGHNT; CDR2 reads YYREEE (reference sequence). Trimming took 0 bases from V and 6 from J, leaving 12 bases between them. The CDR3 length is 14 residues. The DNA of the CDR3 is TGTGCCAGCAGCTTGGAGGGGCACCGGAATGGCTACACCTTC. Protein sequence: CASSLEGHRNGYTF.

This chain links TRBV19 with TRBJ1-1; 12 bases align to TRBD1. The J segment lost 3 bases and the V segment lost 6 bases, leaving 5 bases of the junction unmatched. This CDR3 has 15 residues. Looked up from germline, CDR1 is LNHDA and CDR2 is SQIVND (reference sequence). The CDR3 sequence: CASSPGQGADTEAFF. DNA of the CDR3: TGTGCCAGTAGCCCGGGACAGGGGGCGGACACTGAAGCTTTCTTT.

V gene TRBV4-2 combines with J gene TRBJ2-3; 7 bases line up with TRBD2. J gave up 1 base and V 0 bases, and 13 bases lay outside the gene matches. Germline CDR1 and CDR2: LGHNA and YNFKEQ. The CDR3 covers 19 residues. For the CDR3, the DNA is TGTGCCAGCAGCCAAGACGACGAACAGCTAGCGGAGGGCACAGATACGCAGTATTTT. It codes for CASSQDDEQLAEGTDTQYF.

For the CDR3, the DNA is TGTGCCAGCACCGAGGATACTACCGCCTACGAGCAGTACTTC. Its translation is CASTEDTTAYEQYF. The rearrangement joins TRBV2 to TRBJ2-7, with D unresolved. Germline V CDR1 and CDR2: SNHLY, FYNNEI. The CDR3 loop spans 14 amino acids. Trimming took 7 bases from V and 2 from J, leaving 15 bases between them.

The chain employs TRBV9 and TRBJ1-3, with 7 bases aligning to TRBD1. CDR3 length: 17 amino acids. V lost 0 bases, J lost 0 bases, and 6 bases stayed unmatched. From germline, CDR1 is SGDLS and CDR2 YYNGEE. The CDR3, as DNA: TGTGCCAGCAGCGTAGTAGGGGGCGGCAGCTCTGGAAACACCATATATTTT. Amino acid sequence: CASSVVGGGSSGNTIYF.

For the CDR3, the DNA is TGTGCCAGCTCACCACTAGGACAGGGCTCCTACGAGCAGTACTTC. This translates into CASSPLGQGSYEQYF. The chain links TRBV18 to TRBJ2-7; 8 bases match TRBD1. J lost 0 bases, V lost 1 base, and 2 bases had no gene match. This CDR3 spans 15 amino acids. Germline CDR1 reads KGHSH; CDR2 reads LQKENI.

The V gene is TRBV6-1, the J gene TRBJ1-5; no firm D call. CDR1 and CDR2 (germline): MNHNS, SASEGT. V dropped 3 bases and J dropped 2 bases, with 14 bases sitting between them. CDR3 length: 16 amino acids. CDR3 sequence (DNA): TGTGCCAGCAGTGACCCCCCGGGATATGGCAATCAGCCCCAGCATTTT. It is translated as CASSDPPGYGNQPQHF.

CDR3 DNA sequence: TGTGCCAGCAGCTTATTAGCGGGAGGGTCGCTGGATACGCAGTATTTT. It specifies CASSLLAGGSLDTQYF. The chain combines TRBV7-3 with TRBJ2-3; the match to TRBD2 covers 11 bases. The CDR3 contains 16 residues. Per germline, CDR1 SGHTA and CDR2 FQGTGA. After removal of 2 bases from V and 6 bases from J, the junction contained 7 bases not matched to a gene.

The V gene is TRBV9, the J gene TRBJ2-1, with D possibly matching TRBD2 (6 bases). V lost 0 bases to trimming and J lost 2 bases, with 9 bases between them. CDR1 is SGDLS and CDR2 is YYNGEE in the germline V gene. CDR3 length: 15 amino acids. The CDR3 DNA reads as TGTGCCAGCAGCGTAGGCGCGGGACCCTACAATGAGCAGTTCTTC. Residues: CASSVGAGPYNEQFF. Together with reference TRBV9 and TRBJ2-1, the CDR3 gives the full variable domain: DSGVTQTPKHLITATGQRVTLRCSPRSGDLSVYWYQQSLDQGLQFLIQYYNGEERAKGNILERFSAQQFPDLHSELNLSSLELGDSALYFCASSVGAGPYNEQFFGPGTRLTVL.

The chain combines TRBV20-1 with TRBJ2-1; D is ambiguous. The CDR3 runs to 9 residues. V dropped 4 bases and J dropped 11 bases, with 6 bases sitting between them. CDR1 and CDR2 (germline): DFQATT, SNEGSKA (reference sequence). The CDR3 DNA sequence: TGCAGTGCTAACTATAAGCAGTTCTTC. As protein: CSANYKQFF.

The gene calls are TRBV14 and TRBJ2-2; 10 positions agree with TRBD2. The V gene's germline CDR1 is SGHDN and CDR2 FVKESK. The CDR3 spans 15 residues. J lost 5 bases, V lost 6 bases, and 6 bases had no gene match. CDR3 amino acids: CASRKAGGKTGELFF. DNA for the CDR3: TGTGCCAGCAGAAAAGCGGGAGGGAAAACCGGGGAGCTGTTTTTT.

A few counts support this clone. This chain joins TRBV28 and TRBJ1-1; D gene uncertain. V was cut by 6 bases and J by 4 bases, with 3 bases left in between. The CDR3 runs to 10 residues. Germline V gene data show CDR1 as MDHEN and CDR2 as SYDVKM. The CDR3 sequence: CASSSTEAFF. DNA for the CDR3: TGTGCCAGCAGCAGCACTGAAGCTTTCTTT.

The chain has TRBV18 and TRBJ1-6; 11 bases line up with TRBD1. CDR1 and CDR2 (germline): KGHSH, LQKENI. The CDR3 sequence is 17 residues long. Losses at the gene ends were 6 bases for V and 9 bases for J; bases not matched to a gene: 13. CDR3 in DNA: TGTGCCAGCTCCCTCACGGGCGGACAGGGGGCAAGTTCACCCCTCCACTTT. Protein: CASSLTGGQGASSPLHF.

The chain employs TRBV27 and TRBJ1-5, with a weak D call TRBD1 (5 bases). Per the germline V gene, CDR1 is MNHEY and CDR2 is SMNVEV (reference sequence). CDR3 length: 17 residues. Trimming took 7 bases from V and 2 from J, leaving 21 bases between them. CDR3 nucleotide sequence: TGTGCCAGCAAGGGGATAGGAACCCTTCCAGGCAATCAGCCCCAGCATTTT. Translating it yields CASKGIGTLPGNQPQHF.

The V call is TRBV6-1, the J call TRBJ2-7; TRBD2 agrees at 7 bases. The CDR3 consists of 12 residues. Germline assignment: CDR1 MNHNS and CDR2 SASEGT. The CDR3 DNA reads as TGTGCCAGCAGTGACTACGCTGGACTAGTTTCCGTC. Protein: CASSDYAGLVSV.

This sequence joins TRBV9 and TRBJ2-1; 10 bases are a match to TRBD2. CDR1 and CDR2 (germline): SGDLS, YYNGEE. This CDR3 is 19 amino acids long. J was trimmed by 0 bases and V by 0 bases; bases with no gene match: 9. The CDR3, as DNA: TGTGCCAGCAGCGTAGCCGTGACTAGCGGGTTCCACTCCTACAATGAGCAGTTCTTC. Translating gives CASSVAVTSGFHSYNEQFF.

This clone showed up just once. This sequence joins TRBV27 and TRBJ1-1; possible D gene TRBD1, 6 bases. CDR1 is MNHEY and CDR2 is SMNVEV in the germline V gene (reference sequence). This CDR3 is 13 amino acids long. Trimming left V 3 bases short and J 4 bases short, with 9 bases between. This CDR3 reads CASSFPGATEAFF. The CDR3 DNA sequence: TGTGCCAGCAGTTTTCCAGGGGCCACTGAAGCTTTCTTT.

The rearrangement joins TRBV6-5 to TRBJ1-2, with TRBD1 matching over 8 bases. CDR3 length: 14 residues. CDR1 and CDR2 (germline): MNHEY, SVGAGI. J gave up 2 bases and V 6 bases, and 5 bases lay outside the gene matches. The CDR3 DNA sequence: TGTGCCAGCAGGTCCGGGACAGGAAACTATGGCTACACCTTC. Amino acid sequence: CASRSGTGNYGYTF.

This chain uses TRBV10-3 with TRBJ1-2; 7 positions match TRBD1. The trim removed 5 bases at V and 5 bases at J, leaving 8 bases unmatched. There are 14 residues in the CDR3. Germline V gene data show CDR1 as ENHRY and CDR2 as SYGVKD. Here the CDR3 DNA reads TGTGCCATCAGTTCCGGGACAGTGGCATATGGCTACACCTTC. Translation: CAISSGTVAYGYTF.

This clone occurred once. This rearrangement joins TRBV10-2 to TRBJ1-1, with 9 bases lining up with TRBD1. Unmatched junction bases numbered 3, after V lost 6 bases and J lost 4 bases. The germline CDR1 and CDR2 sequences are WSHSY and SAAADI. This CDR3 is built from 13 residues. The CDR3 sequence is CASRGGQGTEAFF. In DNA form, the CDR3 reads TGCGCCAGCAGGGGGGGACAGGGCACTGAAGCTTTCTTT.

V usage is TRBV5-1 and J usage is TRBJ2-5, with TRBD2 as a possible D gene (6 bases). Trimming stripped 7 bases from V and 0 bases from J, with 10 bases between. In germline, CDR1 is SGHRS, CDR2 YFSETQ. This CDR3 is 13 amino acids long. CDR3 bases: TGCGCCAGCTCCCCGGGAGACCAAGAGACCCAGTACTTC. It codes for CASSPGDQETQYF.